This T cell receptor beta chain originates from a study of shared clonotypes between healthy human individuals. Study observations and caveats: Clonotypes shared by all four donors outscored non-shared clonotypes in generation probability.

Naive CD45RA+ and memory CD45RA-negative subsets were split from CD4+ cells. Germline lookup yields CDR1 MNHEY and CDR2 SMNVEV (reference sequence). Trimming removed 6 bases at V and 6 bases at J, with 18 bases between. The CDR3 totals 15 residues. Genomic DNA from each subset was divided evenly over several immunoSEQ plates. Some clones are missing from TCRdb's copy, which holds only in-frame ones; the method was immunoSEQ multiplex PCR. The sample contains about 2.4 million clones, roughly 93% of which appear only once. Worth noting for this clone: Its specificity is unknown.

The TCR originated in a man in his late teens or twenties in good health. Some clones in this sample may be carry-over from other donors' samples. Sequenced input: naive CD4+ T cells from PBMCs. Subset here: CD45RA+ positively selected. The J gene is TRBJ1-5, the V gene TRBV27, with D tentatively TRBD1 (5 bases). The CDR3 sequence is CASSPSGEGSQPQHF. In DNA form, the CDR3 reads TGTGCCAGCAGCCCTAGTGGTGAGGGGAGTCAGCCCCAGCATTTT.